The 31 T cell receptor beta chains presented below share a single source sample, sequenced in a study of cytomegalovirus exposure and HLA in healthy donors. It was with 60 Vbeta and 13 Jbeta primers that the PCR ran. Here immunoSEQ multiplex PCR was the method, and the copy in TCRdb shows in-frame clones only, minus some. There are roughly 69,000 clones in the sample; approximately 80% occur only once, and roughly 3% lies in the top ten. The sequencing input was PBMCs. The receptors derive from a man between 18 and 29 years old in good health and CMV-seronegative.

A remark on this clone: The sample holds other DNA sequences that translate to the same CDR3. The chain uses TRBV9 and TRBJ2-1; the match to TRBD1 covers 7 bases. Germline values: CDR1 SGDLS, CDR2 YYNGEE. V dropped 1 base and J dropped 5; count of bases not matched to a gene: 12. The CDR3 length is 17 residues. CDR3 DNA: TGTGCCAGCAGCGTACCCAGACAGGGCCCGACTAACAATGAGCAGTTCTTC. Amino acid sequence: CASSVPRQGPTNNEQFF.

The chain combines TRBV2 with TRBJ2-5; 7 nucleotides match TRBD2. Germline V lookup: CDR1 SNHLY, CDR2 FYNNEI. CDR3 length: 15 residues. The V and J ends lost 3 bases and 3 bases, in that order; junction bases with no gene match: 7. CDR3 region: CASSDGRGWEETQYF. CDR3 in DNA: TGTGCCAGCAGTGATGGGAGGGGCTGGGAAGAGACCCAGTACTTC.

This chain links TRBV7-2 with TRBJ1-4; TRBD1 agrees at 11 bases. In germline, CDR1 is SGHTA, CDR2 FQGNSA. The CDR3 loop spans 16 amino acids. Losses at the gene ends were 5 bases for V and 4 bases for J; bases not matched to a gene: 6. CDR3: CASSQGQGVYNEKLFF. The DNA of the CDR3 is TGTGCCAGCAGCCAGGGACAGGGGGTATATAATGAAAAACTGTTTTTT.

The CDR3 DNA sequence: TGTGCCAGTAGTCGCGGAATTGAAGCTTTCTTT. The encoded protein is CASSRGIEAFF. The chain is built from TRBV19 and TRBJ1-1; D is uncertain. V was pared by 5 bases and J by 7 bases, with 8 bases between. Germline CDR1 LNHDA, CDR2 SQIVND (reference sequence). The CDR3 sequence is 11 residues long. The full variable domain, rest sourced from reference TRBV19 and TRBJ1-1, is DGGITQSPKYLFRKEGQNVTLSCEQNLNHDAMYWYRQDPGQGLRLIYYSQIVNDFQKGDIAEGYSVSREKKESFPLTVTSAQKNPTAFYLCASSRGIEAFFGQGTRLTVV.

This chain links TRBV11-2 with TRBJ1-4; the match to TRBD1 covers 9 bases. From germline, CDR1 is SGHAT and CDR2 FQNNGV. Germline trimming cut 4 bases from V and 5 bases from J; bases unmatched to any gene: 8. The CDR3 has 16 amino acids. The CDR3 protein is CASSSYPGQGNEKLFF. The CDR3 region has the DNA TGTGCCAGCAGCTCTTATCCGGGACAGGGAAATGAAAAACTGTTTTTT.

This sequence joins TRBV7-8 and TRBJ1-5; 7 nucleotides align to TRBD1. Germline CDR1 and CDR2: SGHVS and FQNEAQ. The CDR3 has 15 amino acids. V lost 3 bases, J lost 4 bases, and 6 bases stayed unmatched. The CDR3 bases are TGTGCCAGCAGCTTTGGACAGGTCTCAAATCAGCCCCAGCATTTT. Residues: CASSFGQVSNQPQHF.

This clone was observed a handful of times. Here the CDR3 reads CASSPFASGTNTGELFF. In nucleotides, the CDR3 is TGTGCCAGCTCACCCTTCGCTAGCGGGACAAACACCGGGGAGCTGTTTTTT. V is TRBV18 and J is TRBJ2-2; 9 bases map to TRBD2. The CDR3 is made up of 17 amino acids. Looked up from germline, CDR1 is KGHSH and CDR2 is LQKENI. V gave up 3 bases and J gave up 2 bases; unmatched junction bases: 7.

This sequence joins TRBV5-6 and TRBJ1-2; 10 bases line up with TRBD1. Trimming cost V 0 bases and J 2 bases; bases outside gene matches: 4. CDR1 is SGHDT, CDR2 YYEEEE, per germline. There are 16 residues in the CDR3. The CDR3 loop reads CASSLVDRGHNYGYTF. CDR3 DNA sequence: TGTGCCAGCAGCTTGGTTGACAGGGGGCACAACTATGGCTACACCTTC.

The V call is TRBV25-1, the J call TRBJ2-2; D unresolved. Germline V CDR1 and CDR2: MGHDK, SYGVNS. The CDR3 runs to 15 residues. Trimming removed 5 bases at V and 6 bases at J, with 16 bases between. CDR3 amino acids: CASSPALGPAGELFF. The CDR3 bases are TGTGCCAGCAGTCCAGCCCTAGGCCCCGCCGGGGAGCTGTTTTTT.

CDR3 sequence reads: CASSLARDRSIYGYTF. CDR3 coding DNA: TGTGCCAGCAGCTTGGCCAGGGACAGGTCGATCTATGGCTACACCTTC. The chain uses TRBV5-6 and TRBJ1-2; the match to TRBD1 covers 8 bases. The CDR3 runs 16 residues. Germline-derived CDR1 and CDR2 are SGHDT and YYEEEE. V dropped 0 bases and J dropped 4; count of bases not matched to a gene: 8. Together with reference TRBV5-6 and TRBJ1-2, the CDR3 gives the full variable domain: DAGVTQSPTHLIKTRGQQVTLRCSPKSGHDTVSWYQQALGQGPQFIFQYYEEEERQRGNFPDRFSGHQFPNYSSELNVNALLLGDSALYLCASSLARDRSIYGYTFGSGTRLTVV.

The rearrangement joins TRBV5-1 to TRBJ2-5; D not certain. This CDR3 spans 15 amino acids. Germline V lookup: CDR1 SGHRS, CDR2 YFSETQ. With 0 bases removed from V and 2 bases from J, the gap between germline ends came to 11 bases. The chain's CDR3 is CASSLGTRSQETQYF. The CDR3 coding sequence is TGCGCCAGCAGCTTGGGTACACGCTCACAAGAGACCCAGTACTTC.

The chain uses TRBV5-6 and TRBJ1-2; 8 bases agree with TRBD1. The germline CDR1 and CDR2 sequences are SGHDT and YYEEEE. After removal of 4 bases from V and 8 bases from J, the junction contained 10 bases not matched to a gene. This CDR3 spans 14 amino acids. CDR3 in DNA: TGTGCCAGCAGCATCGGACAGGGAGGGAAAGGCTACACCTTC. Translating it yields CASSIGQGGKGYTF. Filled out from reference TRBV5-6 and TRBJ1-2, the complete variable domain reads DAGVTQSPTHLIKTRGQQVTLRCSPKSGHDTVSWYQQALGQGPQFIFQYYEEEERQRGNFPDRFSGHQFPNYSSELNVNALLLGDSALYLCASSIGQGGKGYTFGSGTRLTVV.

The chain employs TRBV6-5 and TRBJ2-7; 8 nucleotides match TRBD1. V shed 5 bases and J 1 base; nucleotides not matched to a gene: 7. There are 15 residues in the CDR3. CDR1 and CDR2 (germline): MNHEY, SVGAGI. CDR3 DNA: TGTGCCAGCAGTAAGCGGACAGGGAAGTCCTACGAGCAGTACGTC. It translates to CASSKRTGKSYEQYV.

J is TRBJ2-3 and V is TRBV6-1, with 9 bases that match TRBD2. This CDR3 is 17 amino acids long. V dropped 1 base and J dropped 3; count of bases not matched to a gene: 8. The germline CDR1 and CDR2 sequences are MNHNS and SASEGT. This CDR3 reads CASSEGASGDGTDTQYF. Written as DNA, the CDR3 is TGTGCCAGCAGTGAAGGGGCTAGCGGGGATGGGACAGATACGCAGTATTTT.

The chain recombines TRBV7-9 with TRBJ2-3; 9 bases align to TRBD1. Trimming cost V 5 bases and J 4 bases; bases outside gene matches: 7. Germline lookup yields CDR1 SEHNR and CDR2 FQNEAQ (reference sequence). The CDR3 has 15 residues. CDR3 amino acids: CASSPGTGNADTQYF. The CDR3, as DNA: TGTGCCAGCAGCCCCGGGACAGGGAATGCAGATACGCAGTATTTT.

The genes are TRBV6-1 and TRBJ1-5, with 9 nucleotides matching TRBD1. This CDR3 region has 13 residues. V trimming: 5 bases; J trimming: 7 bases; junction bases outside the gene matches: 3. Per the germline V gene, CDR1 is MNHNS and CDR2 is SASEGT. The CDR3 nucleotides read TGTGCCAGCAGTCGACAGGGGGGGCAGCCCCAGCATTTT. Its translation is CASSRQGGQPQHF.

This CDR3 reads CASSFQGGSYEQYF. CDR3 DNA sequence: TGTGCCAGCAGTTTCCAGGGGGGTTCGTACGAGCAGTACTTC. The chain has TRBV27 and TRBJ2-5, with D perhaps TRBD1 (7 bases). Gene TRBJ2-7 matches the end of the DNA better, so the J call may be wrong. Germline V gives CDR1 MNHEY, CDR2 SMNVEV (reference sequence). There are 14 residues in the CDR3.

The chain has TRBV27 and TRBJ2-1; D is possibly TRBD2 (6 bases). The CDR3 has 15 residues. CDR1 and CDR2 from the germline V gene are MNHEY and SMNVEV (reference sequence). Trimming took off 5 bases at V and 8 bases at J, with 19 bases between the two ends. The CDR3 is CASSRPGLSGDEQFF. DNA for the CDR3: TGTGCCAGCAGTCGACCTGGTCTGTCGGGGGATGAGCAGTTCTTC.

The chain couples TRBV9 to TRBJ1-6; 9 bases are shared with TRBD1. Trimming at V came to 3 bases and at J to 3 bases, leaving 4 bases not matched to a gene. This CDR3 is 16 amino acids long. CDR1 is SGDLS, CDR2 YYNGEE, per germline. The CDR3: CASSGPGQGYNSPLHF. As DNA, the CDR3 is TGTGCCAGCAGCGGTCCGGGACAGGGCTATAATTCACCCCTCCACTTT.

The chain couples TRBV29-1 to TRBJ1-2; D gene uncertain. The CDR3 runs 10 residues. Germline loops: CDR1 SQVTM, CDR2 ANQGSEA. V lost 8 bases, J lost 8 bases, and 12 bases lay in between. CDR3 sequence reads: CSSDSRGYTF. Written as DNA, the CDR3 is TGCAGCTCCGACTCCCGCGGCTACACCTTC.

On this clone itself: Without the conserved terminal phenylalanine or tryptophan, this CDR3 likely stems from a read error. The chain joins TRBV25-1 to TRBJ1-1, with a weak D call TRBD1 (6 bases). The V gene's germline CDR1 is MGHDK and CDR2 SYGVNS. This CDR3 region has 11 residues. V lost 6 bases and J lost 11, with 13 bases in between. The CDR3 protein is CASRQGSGAFS. Written as DNA, the CDR3 is TGTGCCAGCAGACAGGGCAGTGGGGCTTTCTCT.

The gene calls are TRBV6-6 and TRBJ1-1; TRBD1 matches 7 bases. Germline CDR1 reads MNHNY; CDR2 reads SVGAGI (reference sequence). The CDR3 is 13 residues long. With V trimmed by 5 bases and J by 5 bases, 5 bases remained unmatched. The CDR3 DNA sequence: TGTGCCAGCAGTCGACAGGGAGGAACTGAAGCTTTCTTT. Protein sequence: CASSRQGGTEAFF.

The chain has TRBV27 and TRBJ2-1, with a tentative D call TRBD2 (7 bases). The CDR3 is 16 amino acids. V gave up 6 bases and J gave up 6 bases, with 21 bases separating them. Germline CDR1 and CDR2: MNHEY and SMNVEV (reference sequence). The CDR3 protein is CASSSSSWGGGNEQFF. The CDR3, as DNA: TGTGCCAGCAGCTCCTCGTCGTGGGGAGGGGGCAATGAGCAGTTCTTC.

This clone was observed a handful of times. The chain has TRBV5-4 and TRBJ1-1; TRBD1 might be the D (5 bases). CDR1 and CDR2 from the germline V gene are SGHNT and YYREEE (reference sequence). With 2 bases removed from V and 3 bases from J, the gap between germline ends came to 5 bases. This CDR3 spans 12 amino acids. The CDR3 reads CASSLQDTEAFF. DNA for the CDR3: TGTGCCAGCAGCTTACAGGACACTGAAGCTTTCTTT. The full variable domain, in which reference TRBV5-4 and TRBJ1-1 provide the parts outside the CDR3, is ETGVTQSPTHLIKTRGQQVTLRCSSQSGHNTVSWYQQALGQGPQFIFQYYREEENGRGNFPPRFSGLQFPNYSSELNVNALELDDSALYLCASSLQDTEAFFGQGTRLTVV.

This chain links TRBV7-9 with TRBJ1-4; the D gene is possibly TRBD1 (5 bases). V was trimmed by 3 bases and J by 8 bases, leaving 19 bases between them. This CDR3 comprises 16 residues. Germline-derived CDR1 and CDR2 are SEHNR and FQNEAQ (reference sequence). CDR3 sequence (DNA): TGTGCCAGCAGCTTGTTCCCCGGACAAGGCTTGGAAAAACTGTTTTTT. Residues: CASSLFPGQGLEKLFF.

The V gene is TRBV5-4, the J gene TRBJ1-4, with 7 positions matching TRBD1. This CDR3 is built from 14 residues. Looked up from germline, CDR1 is SGHNT and CDR2 is YYREEE (reference sequence). J gave up 5 bases and V 3 bases, and 4 bases lay outside the gene matches. The CDR3 here is CASSSGQMNEKLFF. Written as DNA, the CDR3 is TGTGCCAGCAGCTCGGGACAGATGAATGAAAAACTGTTTTTT.

This clone was counted once. The chain links TRBV28 to TRBJ2-2; 7 bases line up with TRBD2. The CDR3 is made up of 14 amino acids. With 7 bases clipped from V and 1 base from J, the junction kept 3 bases outside the gene matches. Germline-derived CDR1 and CDR2 are MDHEN and SYDVKM. CDR3 sequence reads: CASIPGGNTGELFF. The CDR3 DNA is TGTGCCAGCATCCCGGGGGGGAACACCGGGGAGCTGTTTTTT.

This chain connects TRBV29-1 to TRBJ2-1; D perhaps matches TRBD2 (6 bases). Looked up from germline, CDR1 is SQVTM and CDR2 is ANQGSEA. The CDR3 is 13 amino acids. CDR3 in DNA: TGCGGAGCCCCGGGCGGGGTTCTCAATGAGCAGTTCTTC. Translated: CGAPGGVLNEQFF.

This clone has only a few counts. The V and J genes are TRBV2 and TRBJ1-4; no reliable D call. The ends were cut back, 6 bases at V and 8 bases at J, with 13 bases in the middle. The CDR3 extends over 13 amino acids. Germline loops: CDR1 SNHLY, CDR2 FYNNEI. CDR3 region: CASSRDWREKLFF. The DNA for the CDR3 is TGTGCCAGCAGCCGCGACTGGAGAGAAAAACTGTTTTTT.

This chain joins TRBV19 and TRBJ2-1; D gene unclear. The germline V and J ends were trimmed by 3 bases and 0 bases, with 6 bases remaining between them. The CDR3 has 14 amino acids. From germline, CDR1 is LNHDA and CDR2 SQIVND (reference sequence). This CDR3 is CASSIRISYNEQFF. The DNA of the CDR3 is TGTGCCAGTAGTATCAGAATCTCCTACAATGAGCAGTTCTTC.

V usage is TRBV18 and J usage is TRBJ2-7, with 8 bases matching TRBD2. Unmatched junction bases numbered 0, after V lost 1 base and J lost 4 bases. This CDR3 spans 13 amino acids. Germline V gene sequence: CDR1 KGHSH, CDR2 LQKENI. The CDR3 reads CASSPLAGYEQYF. The CDR3 DNA follows: TGTGCCAGCTCACCACTAGCGGGGTACGAGCAGTACTTC.